This is a list of T cell receptor beta chains from one sample in a study of blood T cell repertoires in COVID-19. The assay was immunoSEQ multiplex PCR, and TCRdb's table has in-frame clones only and misses some. The data hold roughly 97,000 clones, with more than 75% observed a single time. The source material was peripheral blood. These receptors came from a man aged 55 to 70 with acute or convalescent COVID-19. The CDR3 runs from the conserved cysteine through the conserved F or W. Fields, in order: J gene, D gene, V gene, clone size, CDR3 protein, CDR3 DNA. A D gene is named only where the DNA matches it firmly. The size field is filled for only some rows; it gives once, few, many or a size class.

TRBJ2-1 | - | TRBV28 | - | CASGPYNEQFF | TGTGCCAGTGGGCCGTACAATGAGCAGTTCTTC
TRBJ2-3 | TRBD2 | TRBV29-1 | - | CSVQRELRGTDTQYF | TGCAGCGTCCAGCGGGAGCTGAGAGGCACAGATACGCAGTATTTT
TRBJ2-3 | - | TRBV6-5 | once | CASRRTTDTQYF | TGTGCCAGCAGGAGGACTACAGATACGCAGTATTTT
TRBJ2-2 | TRBD1 | TRBV5-1 | - | CASSLNAGQGRAGELFF | TGCGCCAGCAGCCTCAATGCGGGACAGGGCAGGGCCGGGGAGCTGTTTTTT
TRBJ1-5 | TRBD1 | TRBV7-2 | - | CASSPWTGFDGNQPQHF | TGTGCCAGCAGCCCCTGGACAGGGTTTGACGGCAATCAGCCCCAGCATTTT
TRBJ2-1 | TRBD2 | TRBV5-4 | once | CASRRGLADEQFF | TGTGCCAGCAGGAGGGGACTAGCTGATGAGCAGTTCTTC
TRBJ2-7 | TRBD2 | TRBV2 | - | CASSEPLAGPRVEQYF | TGTGCCAGCAGTGAACCCTTAGCGGGACCCAGGGTCGAGCAGTACTTC
TRBJ2-7 | - | TRBV5-4 | - | CASSSPTGYEQYF | TGTGCCAGCAGCTCTCCAACAGGGTACGAGCAGTACTTC
TRBJ2-3 | - | TRBV5-1 | - | CASSLEPGSSTDTQYF | TGCGCCAGCAGCTTGGAACCGGGTTCTAGCACAGATACGCAGTATTTT
TRBJ1-2 | - | TRBV27 | few | CASKQGRHEYNYGYTF | TGTGCCAGCAAGCAGGGTAGACACGAGTATAACTATGGCTACACCTTC
TRBJ2-5 | TRBD2 | TRBV19 | - | CASTRTSGRQETQYF | TGTGCCAGTACCCGGACTAGCGGGAGACAAGAGACCCAGTACTTC
TRBJ2-2 | - | TRBV6-2/TRBV6-3 | - | CASSYASWQLNTGELFF | TGTGCCAGCAGTTACGCCTCGTGGCAGTTGAACACCGGGGAGCTGTTTTTT
TRBJ1-2 | - | TRBV7-2 | once | CASSFERANYGYTF | TGTGCCAGCAGCTTTGAGAGGGCCAACTATGGCTACACCTTC
TRBJ2-7 | - | TRBV7-8 | few | CASSPQVNSYEQYF | TGTGCCAGCAGCCCACAGGTGAACTCCTACGAGCAGTACTTC
TRBJ2-2 | - | TRBV19 | - | CASSMQAGSYTGELFF | TGTGCCAGTAGTATGCAGGCTGGAAGTTACACCGGGGAGCTGTTTTTT
TRBJ1-2 | - | TRBV29-1 | - | CSVRDYYGYTF | TGCAGCGTCAGGGATTACTATGGCTACACCTTC
TRBJ1-1 | - | TRBV10-2 | - | CATSTGGAIPEAFF | TGCGCCACATCTACGGGTGGGGCGATCCCTGAAGCTTTCTTT
TRBJ2-5 | TRBD1 | TRBV5-8 | - | CASSLGTGGSETQYF | TGTGCCAGCAGCCTCGGGACAGGGGGCTCAGAGACCCAGTACTTC
TRBJ2-3 | - | TRBV29-1 | - | CSVEDSGRDTDTQYF | TGCAGCGTTGAAGATAGTGGGCGGGATACAGATACGCAGTATTTT
TRBJ1-1 | - | TRBV19 | - | CATRQLPREAFF | TGTGCCACCAGGCAATTACCCAGGGAAGCTTTCTTT
TRBJ2-2 | TRBD2 | TRBV7-7 | - | CASSPGLAGRSGELFF | TGTGCTAGCAGCCCTGGACTAGCGGGACGGAGCGGGGAGCTGTTTTTT
TRBJ2-1 | - | TRBV19 | - | CATGSYNEQFF | TGTGCCACAGGCTCCTACAATGAGCAGTTCTTC